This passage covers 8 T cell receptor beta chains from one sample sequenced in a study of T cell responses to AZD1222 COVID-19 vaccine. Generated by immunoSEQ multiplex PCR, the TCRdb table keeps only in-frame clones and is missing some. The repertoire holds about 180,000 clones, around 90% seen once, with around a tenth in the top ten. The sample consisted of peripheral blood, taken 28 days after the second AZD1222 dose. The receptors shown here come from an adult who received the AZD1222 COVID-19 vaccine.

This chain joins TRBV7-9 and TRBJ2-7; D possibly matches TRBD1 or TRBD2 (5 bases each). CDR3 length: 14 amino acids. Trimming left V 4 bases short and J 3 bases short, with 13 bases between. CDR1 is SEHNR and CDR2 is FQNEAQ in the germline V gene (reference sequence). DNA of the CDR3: TGTGCCAGCAGCTATGGGACGGCCAGCTACGAGCAGTACTTC. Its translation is CASSYGTASYEQYF.

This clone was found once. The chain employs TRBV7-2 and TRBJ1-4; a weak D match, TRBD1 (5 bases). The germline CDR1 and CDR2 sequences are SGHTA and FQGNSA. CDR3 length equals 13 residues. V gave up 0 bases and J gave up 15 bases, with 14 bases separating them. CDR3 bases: TGTGCCAGCAGCTTAGCCGCAGGGTTGTCTGTGTTTTTT. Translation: CASSLAAGLSVFF.

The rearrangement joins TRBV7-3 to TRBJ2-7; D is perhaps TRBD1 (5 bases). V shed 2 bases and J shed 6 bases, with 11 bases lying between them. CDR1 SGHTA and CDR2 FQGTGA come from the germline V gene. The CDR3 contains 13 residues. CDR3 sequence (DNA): TGTGCCAGCAGCTTAGGGCAGGGTGGCGAGCAGTACTTC. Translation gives CASSLGQGGEQYF.

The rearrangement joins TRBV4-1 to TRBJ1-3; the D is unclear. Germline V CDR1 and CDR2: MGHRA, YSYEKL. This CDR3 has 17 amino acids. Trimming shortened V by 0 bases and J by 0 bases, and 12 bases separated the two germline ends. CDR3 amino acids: CASSQDRVGRSGNTIYF. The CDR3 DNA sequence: TGCGCCAGCAGCCAAGATCGGGTAGGGCGCTCTGGAAACACCATATATTTT.

CDR3 sequence: CASSLAGGPNQPQHF. The CDR3 DNA reads as TGTGCCAGCAGCTTAGCGGGGGGGCCCAATCAGCCCCAGCATTTT. The chain joins TRBV7-9 to TRBJ1-5; the D gene is possibly TRBD1 (6 bases). The germline V gene has CDR1 SEHNR and CDR2 FQNEAQ (reference sequence). V was shortened by 0 bases and J by 3 bases, with 9 bases between the two germline ends. The CDR3 extends over 15 amino acids. The entire variable domain, with the rest obtained from reference TRBV7-9 and TRBJ1-5, is as follows: DTGVSQNPRHKITKRGQNVTFRCDPISEHNRLYWYRQTLGQGPEFLTYFQNEAQLEKSRLLSDRFSAERPKGSFSTLEIQRTEQGDSAMYLCASSLAGGPNQPQHFGDGTRLSIL.

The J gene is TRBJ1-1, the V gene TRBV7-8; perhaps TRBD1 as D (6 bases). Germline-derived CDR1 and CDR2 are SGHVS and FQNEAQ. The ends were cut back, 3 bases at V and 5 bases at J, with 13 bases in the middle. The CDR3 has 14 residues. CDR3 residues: CASSFSEGGTEAFF. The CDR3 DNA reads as TGTGCCAGCAGCTTTTCGGAAGGGGGGACTGAAGCTTTCTTT.

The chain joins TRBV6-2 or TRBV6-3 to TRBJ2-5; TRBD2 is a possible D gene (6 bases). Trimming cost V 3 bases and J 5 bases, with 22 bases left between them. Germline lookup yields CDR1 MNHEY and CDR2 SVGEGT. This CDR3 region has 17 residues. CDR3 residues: CASSYPRRGVDPETQYF. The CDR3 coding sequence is TGTGCCAGCAGTTATCCCAGGAGGGGAGTAGACCCCGAGACCCAGTACTTC.

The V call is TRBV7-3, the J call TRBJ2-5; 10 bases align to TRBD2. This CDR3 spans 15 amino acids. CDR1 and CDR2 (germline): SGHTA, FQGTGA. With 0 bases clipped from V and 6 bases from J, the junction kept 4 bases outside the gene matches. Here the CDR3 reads CASSLTGSGGQTQYF. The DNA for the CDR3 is TGTGCCAGCAGCTTAACGGGTAGCGGGGGGCAGACCCAGTACTTC.